This is a list of T cell receptor beta chains from one sample in a study of read filtering for tumor transcriptome and immune sequencing. TCRdb recomputed calls from the reads with MiXCR, one row per CDR3 protein. The table lists more than 55,000 distinct CDR3 sequences, around 19% of them singletons. The sequenced sample was a population of CD138-negative cells sorted from bone marrow. The receptors were sampled from a donor aged 40 or older with multiple myeloma. Each CDR3 is given with its conserved first and last residue. The order of the fields is J gene, clone size, V gene, D gene, CDR3 protein, CDR3 DNA. A D gene is named only where the DNA matches it firmly. Clone size is shown for a subset of rows, as once, few, many or a class of expanded clone.

J gene: TRBJ2-4
clone size: many
V gene: TRBV7-6
D gene: NA
CDR3 protein: CASSLDPGASIQYF
CDR3 DNA: TGTGCCAGCAGCTTAGACCCAGGGGCATCCATTCAGTACTTC

J gene: TRBJ2-3
clone size: many
V gene: TRBV10-2
D gene: NA
CDR3 protein: CASISTRAGTDTQYF
CDR3 DNA: TGCGCCAGCATTTCTACTAGGGCTGGCACAGATACGCAGTATTTT

J gene: TRBJ2-7
clone size: NA
V gene: TRBV7-9
D gene: TRBD1
CDR3 protein: CASSLGARGSNYEQYF
CDR3 DNA: TGTGCCAGCAGCTTAGGGGCCAGGGGGAGCAACTACGAGCAGTACTTC

J gene: TRBJ2-4
clone size: NA
V gene: TRBV20-1
D gene: NA
CDR3 protein: CSAIITGWNLAKNIQYF
CDR3 DNA: TGCAGTGCTATAATTACAGGTTGGAACCTAGCCAAAAACATTCAGTACTTC

J gene: TRBJ1-4
clone size: few
V gene: TRBV19
D gene: NA
CDR3 protein: CASSLRTGTSAVTNEKLFF
CDR3 DNA: TGTGCCAGTAGCCTTAGAACCGGGACATCGGCTGTAACTAATGAAAAACTGTTTTTT

J gene: TRBJ1-1
clone size: NA
V gene: TRBV29-1
D gene: NA
CDR3 protein: CSVERLQMKTEAFF
CDR3 DNA: TGCAGCGTTGAGCGACTACAGATGAAAACTGAAGCTTTCTTT

J gene: TRBJ1-5
clone size: many
V gene: TRBV6-6
D gene: NA
CDR3 protein: CASIPGGRYQPQHF
CDR3 DNA: TGTGCCAGCATCCCGGGGGGTCGCTATCAGCCCCAGCATTTT

J gene: TRBJ1-4
clone size: many
V gene: TRBV5-1
D gene: TRBD1
CDR3 protein: CASSLWGRGRNEKLFF
CDR3 DNA: TGCGCCAGCAGCTTGTGGGGCAGGGGGAGGAACGAAAAACTGTTTTTT

J gene: TRBJ2-3
clone size: many
V gene: TRBV12-3/TRBV12-4
D gene: TRBD2
CDR3 protein: CASSPRLATDTQYF
CDR3 DNA: TGTGCCAGCAGTCCCAGACTAGCCACAGATACGCAGTATTTT

J gene: TRBJ2-1
clone size: many
V gene: TRBV20-1
D gene: NA
CDR3 protein: CSAQHNEQFF
CDR3 DNA: TGCAGTGCTCAACACAATGAGCAGTTCTTC

J gene: TRBJ1-6
clone size: many
V gene: TRBV20-1
D gene: NA
CDR3 protein: CSARFLSNSPLHF
CDR3 DNA: TGCAGTGCTAGGTTTCTGTCAAATTCACCCCTCCACTTT

J gene: TRBJ2-7
clone size: many
V gene: TRBV19
D gene: TRBD1
CDR3 protein: CASREQGAHSYEQYF
CDR3 DNA: TGTGCCAGTAGGGAACAGGGGGCGCACTCCTACGAGCAGTACTTC

J gene: TRBJ2-3
clone size: many
V gene: TRBV6-2/TRBV6-3
D gene: NA
CDR3 protein: CASRKVLGASTDTQYF
CDR3 DNA: TGTGCCAGCAGGAAGGTATTGGGGGCTAGCACAGATACGCAGTATTTT

J gene: TRBJ2-1
clone size: large
V gene: TRBV20-1
D gene: NA
CDR3 protein: CSAPRNNEQFF
CDR3 DNA: TGCAGTGCTCCCCGGAACAATGAGCAGTTCTTC

J gene: TRBJ2-3
clone size: NA
V gene: TRBV6-6
D gene: NA
CDR3 protein: CAINPSGTSRDTQYF
CDR3 DNA: TGTGCCATCAACCCCTCGGGAACTAGCCGAGATACGCAGTATTTT

J gene: TRBJ2-1
clone size: many
V gene: TRBV24-1
D gene: NA
CDR3 protein: CATSSRGLNEQFF
CDR3 DNA: TGTGCCACCAGTAGTAGGGGCTTGAATGAGCAGTTCTTC

J gene: TRBJ2-5
clone size: many
V gene: TRBV12-3/TRBV12-4
D gene: TRBD2
CDR3 protein: CASRPSGGERKTQYF
CDR3 DNA: TGTGCCAGCAGGCCTAGCGGGGGGGAAAGAAAGACCCAGTACTTC

J gene: TRBJ2-5
clone size: NA
V gene: TRBV10-3
D gene: TRBD2
CDR3 protein: CAISEIAGGQETQYF
CDR3 DNA: TGTGCCATCAGCGAAATAGCGGGAGGGCAAGAGACCCAGTACTTC

J gene: TRBJ2-1
clone size: NA
V gene: TRBV29-1
D gene: NA
CDR3 protein: CSVGGCAGAGHNEQFF
CDR3 DNA: TGCAGCGTCGGTGGATGTGCGGGGGCAGGTCATAATGAGCAGTTCTTC

J gene: TRBJ1-5
clone size: many
V gene: TRBV20-1
D gene: NA
CDR3 protein: CSAQGGNQPQHF
CDR3 DNA: TGCAGTGCTCAAGGGGGCAATCAGCCCCAGCATTTT

J gene: TRBJ1-2
clone size: many
V gene: TRBV28
D gene: NA
CDR3 protein: CATGTDYGYTF
CDR3 DNA: TGTGCCACTGGGACTGATTATGGCTACACCTTC

J gene: TRBJ2-1
clone size: many
V gene: TRBV7-3
D gene: NA
CDR3 protein: CASSLMGPTGYEQFF
CDR3 DNA: TGTGCCAGCAGCTTAATGGGTCCTACCGGCTATGAGCAGTTCTTC

J gene: TRBJ2-7
clone size: many
V gene: TRBV20-1
D gene: TRBD2
CDR3 protein: CSAPAPERGTYEQYF
CDR3 DNA: TGCAGTGCCCCTGCGCCCGAGCGGGGGACCTACGAGCAGTACTTC

J gene: TRBJ2-2
clone size: many
V gene: TRBV5-1
D gene: TRBD1
CDR3 protein: CASSFGQARTGELFF
CDR3 DNA: TGCGCCAGCAGCTTCGGACAGGCGAGGACCGGGGAGCTGTTTTTT

J gene: TRBJ2-5
clone size: many
V gene: TRBV7-3
D gene: TRBD2
CDR3 protein: CASSLSGRGETQYF
CDR3 DNA: TGTGCCAGCAGCTTAAGTGGGAGGGGAGAGACCCAGTACTTC

J gene: TRBJ2-3
clone size: many
V gene: TRBV7-6
D gene: NA
CDR3 protein: CASSAFRGQNTDTQYF
CDR3 DNA: TGTGCCAGCAGCGCATTCAGGGGTCAGAACACAGATACGCAGTATTTT

J gene: TRBJ1-1
clone size: many
V gene: TRBV5-6
D gene: NA
CDR3 protein: CASSNWGLLGTEAFF
CDR3 DNA: TGTGCCAGCAGCAATTGGGGGTTGCTGGGCACTGAAGCTTTCTTT

J gene: TRBJ2-5
clone size: many
V gene: TRBV5-1
D gene: TRBD1
CDR3 protein: CASSLEGAGGETQYF
CDR3 DNA: TGCGCCAGCAGCTTGGAGGGGGCAGGGGGAGAGACCCAGTACTTC

J gene: TRBJ1-5
clone size: many
V gene: TRBV30
D gene: NA
CDR3 protein: CAWSLTVSNQPQHF
CDR3 DNA: TGTGCCTGGAGTCTGACAGTTAGCAATCAGCCCCAGCATTTT

J gene: TRBJ2-7
clone size: few
V gene: TRBV4-2
D gene: NA
CDR3 protein: CASSQDVADSSYEQYF
CDR3 DNA: TGTGCCAGCAGCCAAGATGTGGCCGATAGCTCCTACGAGCAGTACTTC

J gene: TRBJ2-6
clone size: once
V gene: TRBV14
D gene: NA
CDR3 protein: CASSHWSSGANVLTF
CDR3 DNA: TGTGCCAGCAGCCACTGGAGCTCTGGGGCCAACGTCCTGACTTTC

J gene: TRBJ2-1
clone size: many
V gene: TRBV10-3
D gene: TRBD2
CDR3 protein: CAISSRGGTYNEQFF
CDR3 DNA: TGTGCCATCAGTTCCCGGGGGGGCACCTACAATGAGCAGTTCTTC

J gene: TRBJ1-1
clone size: many
V gene: TRBV20-1
D gene: TRBD1
CDR3 protein: CSAPGQGTVWGNTEAFF
CDR3 DNA: TGCAGTGCTCCCGGACAGGGAACGGTTTGGGGGAACACTGAAGCTTTCTTT

J gene: TRBJ2-1
clone size: NA
V gene: TRBV18
D gene: NA
CDR3 protein: CASSLGGPYNEQLF
CDR3 DNA: TGTGCCAGCTCACTAGGGGGACCCTACAATGAGCAGCTCTTC

J gene: TRBJ1-1
clone size: many
V gene: TRBV19
D gene: NA
CDR3 protein: CASKKGLYMNTEAFF
CDR3 DNA: TGTGCCAGTAAAAAGGGACTCTACATGAACACTGAAGCTTTCTTT

J gene: TRBJ2-6
clone size: many
V gene: TRBV29-1
D gene: NA
CDR3 protein: CSVESSGANVLTF
CDR3 DNA: TGCAGCGTTGAATCCTCTGGGGCCAACGTCCTGACTTTC

J gene: TRBJ1-1
clone size: NA
V gene: TRBV7-9
D gene: NA
CDR3 protein: CASGSLFDYPEASF
CDR3 DNA: TGTGCCAGCGGCTCCCTATTCGACTACCCTGAAGCTTCCTTT

J gene: TRBJ2-7
clone size: many
V gene: TRBV5-1
D gene: NA
CDR3 protein: CASSLSGPSYEQYF
CDR3 DNA: TGCGCCAGCTCGCTCTCGGGACCGAGCTACGAGCAGTACTTC

J gene: TRBJ2-6
clone size: many
V gene: TRBV20-1
D gene: TRBD2
CDR3 protein: CSATTSGSFGANVLTF
CDR3 DNA: TGCAGTGCCACGACTAGCGGGAGCTTTGGGGCCAACGTCCTGACTTTC

J gene: TRBJ1-1
clone size: NA
V gene: TRBV28
D gene: NA
CDR3 protein: CASSRGAVNTEAFF
CDR3 DNA: TGTGCCAGCAGCCGCGGGGCTGTGAACACTGAAGCTTTCTTT

J gene: TRBJ2-3
clone size: NA
V gene: TRBV7-2
D gene: TRBD2
CDR3 protein: CASSTGLAGRADTQYF
CDR3 DNA: TGTGCCAGCAGCACCGGACTAGCGGGAAGGGCAGATACGCAGTATTTT

J gene: TRBJ2-3
clone size: many
V gene: TRBV6-5
D gene: NA
CDR3 protein: CASSYVRDADTQYF
CDR3 DNA: TGTGCCAGCAGTTACGTCAGGGATGCAGATACGCAGTATTTT